One TCR beta chain is described in this entry. It lacks a known antigen. There are no base qualities to consult, and no much larger clone falls within one base. One collaborating source in Seattle enrolled patients during active infection and followed them longitudinally through the course of disease. Whole blood was collected in K2EDTA tubes by collaborating institutions according to the institutions' own protocols. For TCRbeta analysis, collaborators shipped samples as frozen whole blood, isolated PBMCs, or DNA extracted from either of those sample types. The source of the sample is a study of blood T cell repertoires in COVID-19 (dated by TCRdb to about 2020). About the investigation overall: Samples covering the acute and convalescent phases of COVID-19 were provided by collaborators in the United States, Italy and Spain. A de-identified subject ID, COVID-19 status, age in years and sex were almost always included in the sample metadata. Deeply sampled blood TCRbeta repertoires from subjects exposed to, actively infected with, or recovered from COVID-19 were included in the dataset. Where available, HLA class I and class II types were obtained from metadata supplied by the sample provider rather than from assay-based typing. The samples were drawn from two sources: the first 160 participants of the ongoing ImmuneRACE study, and 950 to 1,500 subjects contributed by 6 global collaborators. The prospective study material was composed of cDNA or gDNA derived from T cells, B-cell-depleted T cells, or PBMCs. A freely available public database, intended as a resource for researchers studying the immune response to SARS-CoV-2, is where the repertoires were released.

Including the terminal cysteine and phenylalanine, the CDR3 comprises 15 residues. Left in the record is the CDR3 DNA by itself, 45 bases read in frame from the first base. V loses 3 bases, J loses 0 bases, and the germline ends lie 13 bases apart. CDR1 SGHTS and CDR2 YDEGEE are derived from the germline V gene. TCRbeta CDR3 regions were amplified from genomic DNA by means of the immunoSEQ Assay, a bias-controlled multiplex PCR. As for the original processing: Within the assay, amplification of reference gene primers was used to estimate how many nucleated cells each sample contained. To quantify the absolute abundance of each unique TCRbeta CDR3 rearrangement, sequence reads were collapsed and filtered. Productive Simpson clonality was computed per sample as the square root of Simpson's diversity index over productive rearrangements. Imported from immuneACCESS, the table was reduced by TCRdb to in-frame sequences with V and J called. These copies leave out some clones; in studies compared against another copy, an unresolved V gene accounts for under half, and the cause of the remainder is not known. The V and J calls and clone size are taken from that table; D and trimming were inferred from the DNA. The sample profile shows roughly 62,000 clones; around four fifths of them were found once. Roughly a tenth of the sample is held by the ten biggest clonotypes.

Study-wide conclusions, independent of this receptor: Clinical and demographic metadata were provided uncurated, with the amount varying by source and participant.

The sequenced sample was peripheral blood. Recombination joined TRBV5-8 with TRBJ2-7, with a weak D call of TRBD1 (5 bases match). The sequence was obtained from a man aged 25-40 years with COVID-19, enrolled during active disease. The CDR3 region has the sequence CASSSQTDSSYEQYF. The DNA reads as follows: TGTGCCAGCAGCTCCCAGACAGATAGCTCCTACGAGCAGTACTTC.